This T cell receptor (beta chain) was profiled in a study of CD8+CD57+ T cells in acquired aplastic anemia. Findings and caveats of the study: Shared by patients and controls, approximately 28 CD8+ CDR3s were abundant in patients. Patients and controls were not found to differ significantly in CD8+ Simpson's diversity.

Genomic DNA templated the TCR beta VDJ and CDR3 profiling. TCRdb re-analysed the reads in MiXCR, keeping a single row per CDR3 protein. This table has about 180,000 distinct CDR3 sequences, around 63% appearing once. The germline gives CDR1 WSHSY, CDR2 SAAADI. With 8 bases removed from V and 2 bases from J, the gap between germline ends came to 13 bases. The CDR3 runs 13 residues. Selection for sequencing was limited to patients who had shown CD8+CD57+ cell expansion by flow cytometry. This clonotype was observed a single time. Its antigen is undetermined. This sequence joins TRBV10-2 and TRBJ2-7; D not certain. This sequence originates from a human donor with aplastic anemia. Sequenced input: sorted CD4+, CD8+, or CD8+CD57+ T cells (not recorded which) from PBMCs. CDR3 sequence reads: CASSGDGAYEQYF. CDR3 coding DNA: TGCGCCAGCTCAGGCGACGGCGCCTACGAGCAGTACTTC.